The following is a T cell receptor beta chain sequence with its context. The antigen remains undetermined. Some clones are missing from TCRdb's copy, which holds only in-frame ones; the method was immunoSEQ multiplex PCR. The profile shows under 6,000 clones, nearly 80% of them singletons. The data originate from a study of T cell repertoires in ileal Crohn's disease. Overall study context: Median disease duration was nearly eight years; about 35% smoked at surgery. Biopsies of the neoterminal ileum at postoperative colonoscopy form M6 samples. About half received postoperative treatment, about ten with thiopurines and 15 to 20 anti-TNF.

Germline loops: CDR1 MGHRA, CDR2 YSYEKL. Trimming cost V 1 base and J 1 base, with 11 bases left between them. This CDR3 is built from 17 residues. The sample's time point: neoterminal ileum biopsy at postoperative endoscopy, about 6 months after surgery. Whole-study findings and limits: Within the first postoperative year, endoscopy came at median approximately 6.7 months.

This chain links TRBV4-1 with TRBJ2-6; maybe TRBD2 (6 bases). The TCR comes from an adult with Crohn's disease. Sequencing was done on a sample of ileal tissue. The CDR3 DNA follows: TGCGCCAGCAGCCAAGCCCTAGCGACATCTGGGGCCAACGTCCTGACTTTC. Translating gives CASSQALATSGANVLTF.